These 20 T cell receptor beta chains originate from one sample sequenced in a study of CD8+CD57+ T cells in acquired aplastic anemia. Genomic DNA, the template, was used for profiling of the TCR beta VDJ and CDR3. TCRdb recomputed calls from the reads with MiXCR, one row per CDR3 protein. Of about 110,000 distinct CDR3 sequences listed, around half are singletons. Sequences were obtained from sorted CD4+, CD8+, or CD8+CD57+ T cells (not recorded which) from PBMCs. All receptors derive from a human donor in good health, serving as a control.

This clonotype was seen just once. The V gene is TRBV2, the J gene TRBJ1-1; 7 bases line up with TRBD1. The CDR3 has 13 residues. Germline CDR1 is SNHLY and CDR2 is FYNNEI. V lost 7 bases and J lost 4; bases outside the gene matches: 6. In DNA, the CDR3 is TGTGCCAGCAAGGGGTCAGGGGGCACTGAAGCTTTCTTT. It specifies CASKGSGGTEAFF.

The chain links TRBV25-1 to TRBJ2-5, with TRBD1 identical over 8 bases. Per the germline V gene, CDR1 is MGHDK and CDR2 is SYGVNS. The J segment lost 4 bases and the V segment lost 4 bases, leaving 8 bases of the junction unmatched. The CDR3 runs to 15 residues. DNA of the CDR3: TGTGCCAGCAGTGCGGGAGACAGGGGTGGAGAGACCCAGTACTTC. Its protein is CASSAGDRGGETQYF.

This clonotype was counted a single time. The rearrangement uses TRBV4-1 and TRBJ1-5, with D perhaps matching TRBD1 (6 bases). This CDR3 is 13 amino acids long. Looked up from germline, CDR1 is MGHRA and CDR2 is YSYEKL. V was cut by 1 base and J by 6 bases, with 7 bases left in between. The CDR3 nucleotides are TGCGCCAGCAGCCAAGTAGGGGGTCAGCCCCAGCATTTT. Translating gives CASSQVGGQPQHF.

With respect to this clonotype: It may be a read error: a sequence one base away is much more abundant. The chain links TRBV11-3 to TRBJ2-1; D is ambiguous. The ends were cut back, 8 bases at V and 6 bases at J, with 11 bases in the middle. This CDR3 comprises 12 residues. Germline CDR1 reads SGHNT; CDR2 reads YENEEA. The CDR3 is CASGASPNEQFF. Written as DNA, the CDR3 is TGTGCCAGCGGCGCTAGTCCCAATGAGCAGTTCTTC.

This clonotype was recorded many times. This chain uses TRBV20-1 with TRBJ2-2; D possibly corresponds to TRBD1 (6 bases). Germline lookup yields CDR1 DFQATT and CDR2 SNEGSKA (reference sequence). The CDR3 spans 16 residues. V shed 1 base and J shed 1 base, with 13 bases lying between them. DNA of the CDR3: TGCAGTGCTAGAGCCTCGAGGACAGAGAACACCGGGGAGCTGTTTTTT. Its translation is CSARASRTENTGELFF.

The V call is TRBV19, the J call TRBJ2-1, with 8 bases lining up with TRBD2. The V gene end was trimmed by 5 bases and the J gene end by 4 bases; junction bases not matched to a gene: 7. Germline-derived CDR1 and CDR2 are LNHDA and SQIVND (reference sequence). The CDR3 is 15 residues long. The CDR3 nucleotides read TGTGCCAGTAGTCCCCGGTTAGCGGGGTACAATGAGCAGTTCTTC. Its protein product is CASSPRLAGYNEQFF.

Ten or more counts support this clonotype. V usage is TRBV3-1 and J usage is TRBJ1-1; D might be TRBD1 (5 bases). Trimming pared 1 base from V and 6 bases from J, leaving 9 bases between. Germline CDR1 is LGHDT and CDR2 is YNNKEL (reference sequence). There are 13 residues in the CDR3. CDR3 residues: CASSQGGGAEAFF. As DNA, the CDR3 is TGTGCCAGCAGCCAAGGGGGCGGGGCTGAAGCTTTCTTT.

Comment on this clonotype: The conserved phenylalanine or tryptophan is not found at the CDR3 terminus, so this likely reflects a read error. The DNA of the CDR3 is TGTGCCAGTTGTTACGGGGGGGACACTGAAGCTTTCTCT. The encoded protein is CASCYGGDTEAFS. The chain joins TRBV19 to TRBJ1-1, with D possibly matching TRBD1 (5 bases). The germline V gene encodes CDR1 LNHDA and CDR2 SQIVND (reference sequence). The V gene lost 8 bases and the J gene lost 3 bases, with 13 bases spanning the gap. This CDR3 has 13 amino acids.

The chain is built from TRBV19 and TRBJ2-7; 11 nucleotides align to TRBD2. The V gene's germline CDR1 is LNHDA and CDR2 SQIVND (reference sequence). Germline trimming cut 5 bases from V and 2 bases from J; bases unmatched to any gene: 14. The CDR3 is 18 residues long. The CDR3 DNA reads as TGTGCCAGTAGTCCCCCCGGGACTAGCGGCACCCTTGCCTACGAGCAGTACTTC. It encodes CASSPPGTSGTLAYEQYF.

This clonotype has ten or more counts. This may come from a read error, since a much larger clone is one base off. The gene calls are TRBV15 and TRBJ2-7, with TRBD2 as a possible D gene (5 bases). The length of the CDR3 is 14 residues. Trimming cost V 3 bases and J 6 bases, with 15 bases left between them. In germline, CDR1 is LNHNV, CDR2 YYDKDF (reference sequence). The CDR3 is CATSSSISRGEQYF. CDR3 nucleotides: TGTGCCACCAGCAGTTCAATTAGTCGGGGCGAGCAGTACTTC.

The gene calls are TRBV7-8 and TRBJ2-3; 10 nucleotides align to TRBD2. With V trimmed by 5 bases and J by 5 bases, 7 bases remained unmatched. CDR1 and CDR2 from the germline V gene are SGHVS and FQNEAQ. This CDR3 contains 15 residues. The CDR3 reads CASSQSGGAQDTQYF. For the CDR3, the DNA is TGTGCCAGCAGCCAAAGCGGGGGGGCTCAAGATACGCAGTATTTT.

Many counts were recorded for this clonotype. The rearrangement uses TRBV11-3 and TRBJ1-6; no definite D call. The V gene's germline CDR1 is SGHNT and CDR2 YENEEA. V lost 11 bases, J lost 10 bases, and 12 bases lay in between. The CDR3 is made up of 11 amino acids. The chain's CDR3 is CAVLGLSPLHF. DNA for the CDR3: TGTGCCGTGTTGGGCTTATCACCCCTCCACTTT.

This rearrangement joins TRBV19 to TRBJ1-5, with 8 bases that match TRBD1. Germline CDR1 LNHDA, CDR2 SQIVND (reference sequence). V gave up 5 bases and J gave up 2 bases; unmatched junction bases: 8. The CDR3 runs 16 residues. This CDR3 is CASSPGQGRGNQPQHF. The CDR3 DNA follows: TGTGCCAGTAGTCCCGGACAGGGCAGAGGCAATCAGCCCCAGCATTTT.

The chain uses TRBV6-1 and TRBJ1-1; 7 positions match TRBD1. The CDR3 runs 16 residues. The germline V gene has CDR1 MNHNS and CDR2 SASEGT. Trimming took 7 bases from V and 3 from J; bases not matched to a gene: 14. The CDR3 DNA sequence: TGTGCCAGCACTATCACAGGGGAGCTACGGGACACTGAAGCTTTCTTT. Protein: CASTITGELRDTEAFF.

This sequence joins TRBV19 and TRBJ1-6; possible D gene TRBD1, 6 bases. This CDR3 contains 15 residues. V lost 5 bases, J lost 4 bases, and 12 bases lay in between. Germline V gene sequence: CDR1 LNHDA, CDR2 SQIVND (reference sequence). As DNA, the CDR3 is TGTGCCAGTAGTTCCGAGACAGGATATAATTCACCCCTCCACTTT. It is translated as CASSSETGYNSPLHF.

In this sample, this clonotype turned up many times. V gene TRBV6-1 combines with J gene TRBJ1-1; possibly TRBD1 for D (5 bases). The CDR3 spans 14 residues. Trimming pared 4 bases from V and 5 bases from J, leaving 14 bases between. Germline V gives CDR1 MNHNS, CDR2 SASEGT. The CDR3 spells CASSVGVERTEAFF. CDR3 in DNA: TGTGCCAGCAGTGTGGGGGTCGAAAGGACTGAAGCTTTCTTT.

The rearrangement joins TRBV25-1 to TRBJ2-7; D could derive from TRBD1 or TRBD2 (6 bases each). Trimming took off 10 bases at V and 7 bases at J, with 11 bases between the two ends. The germline V gene encodes CDR1 MGHDK and CDR2 SYGVNS. The CDR3 loop spans 10 amino acids. The CDR3 region is CATRGDEQYF. The CDR3 bases are TGTGCCACAAGGGGGGATGAGCAGTACTTC.

There are a few counts of this clonotype. The chain joins TRBV7-3 to TRBJ1-4; 8 bases are shared with TRBD1. The CDR3 is 19 amino acids. The ends lost 5 bases at V and 5 bases at J; junction bases unmatched: 19. Germline CDR1 reads SGHTA; CDR2 reads FQGTGA. The CDR3 region has the DNA TGTGCCAGCAGCCTTAACACCGGGACAGGAGCCACACTCAATGAAAAACTGTTTTTT. This translates into CASSLNTGTGATLNEKLFF. Full variable domain (missing parts from reference TRBV7-3 and TRBJ1-4): GAGVSQTPSNKVTEKGKYVELRCDPISGHTALYWYRQSLGQGPEFLIYFQGTGAADDSGLPNDRFFAVRPEGSVSTLKIQRTERGDSAVYLCASSLNTGTGATLNEKLFFGSGTQLSVL.

At least ten counts were recorded for this clonotype. CDR3 sequence reads: CASSQFAGERYLPGYTF. The CDR3 region has the DNA TGTGCCAGCAGCCAATTTGCAGGGGAGCGATATCTTCCTGGCTACACCTTC. The chain has TRBV14 and TRBJ1-2, with a possible D match to TRBD1 (6 bases). Germline values: CDR1 SGHDN, CDR2 FVKESK. Deletions cut 2 bases from V and 7 bases from J, with 23 bases between. The CDR3 is 17 residues long.

This clonotype came up many times. This sequence joins TRBV6-5 and TRBJ1-1, with 7 bases that match TRBD1. The CDR3 spans 16 residues. Germline-derived CDR1 and CDR2 are MNHEY and SVGAGI. With 0 bases clipped from V and 4 bases from J, the junction kept 8 bases outside the gene matches. The CDR3 nucleotides are TGTGCCAGCAGTTACTCGGTGGGACAGTTCATCACTGAAGCTTTCTTT. Its protein product is CASSYSVGQFITEAFF.